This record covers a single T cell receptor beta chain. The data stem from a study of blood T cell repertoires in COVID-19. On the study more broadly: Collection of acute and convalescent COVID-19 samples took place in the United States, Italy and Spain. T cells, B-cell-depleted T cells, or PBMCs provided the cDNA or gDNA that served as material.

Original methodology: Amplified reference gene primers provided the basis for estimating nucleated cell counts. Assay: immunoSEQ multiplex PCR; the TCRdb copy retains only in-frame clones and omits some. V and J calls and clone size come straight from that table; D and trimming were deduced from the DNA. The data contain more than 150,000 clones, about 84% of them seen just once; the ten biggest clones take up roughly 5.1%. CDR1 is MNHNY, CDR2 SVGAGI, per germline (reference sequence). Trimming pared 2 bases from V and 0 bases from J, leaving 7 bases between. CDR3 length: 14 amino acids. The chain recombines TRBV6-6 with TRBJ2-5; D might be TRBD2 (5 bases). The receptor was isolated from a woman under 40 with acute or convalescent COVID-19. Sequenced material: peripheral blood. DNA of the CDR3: TGTGCCAGCAGTTACCCGGGGTACCAAGAGACCCAGTACTTC. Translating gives CASSYPGYQETQYF.